These T cell receptor beta chains were read from a single sample in a study of shared T cell receptors in the human thymus. Here immunoSEQ multiplex PCR was the method, and the copy in TCRdb shows in-frame clones only, minus some. The sample holds hundreds of thousands of clones; more than 70% are singletons and the top ten take roughly 0.0094%. The data also belong to a second study, concerning human thymus T cells.

The sequencing sample was made of thymocytes. The receptors come from a boy less than two years old with a congenital heart defect. Both conserved end residues are part of each CDR3. A D gene is named only where the DNA matches it firmly. The listing skips clone size in some rows; elsewhere it reads once, few, many or a size class.

clone_size | j_call | d_call | v_call | cdr3_aa | cdr3_nt
once | TRBJ1-1 | - | TRBV25-1 | CASAEGTEAFF | TGTGCCAGCGCAGAGGGAACTGAAGCTTTCTTT
- | TRBJ2-1 | - | TRBV1 | CTSSQVRLTSGSTYEQFF | TGCACCAGCAGCCAAGTCCGGCTGACTAGCGGGAGTACGTATGAGCAGTTCTTC
- | TRBJ1-5 | - | TRBV30 | CAWSVGHFNQPQHF | TGTGCCTGGAGTGTGGGCCACTTCAATCAGCCCCAGCATTTT
- | TRBJ2-3 | - | TRBV30 | CAWIRTTASSSTDTQYF | TGTGCCTGGATTCGTACCACGGCTAGCAGTAGCACAGATACGCAGTATTTT
- | TRBJ1-2 | TRBD1 | TRBV4-1 | CASSYRDRILTNYGYTF | TGCGCCAGCAGCTACAGGGACAGGATTCTTACCAACTATGGCTACACCTTC
- | TRBJ2-3 | TRBD1 | TRBV27 | CASSFHRGQVDTQYF | TGTGCCAGCAGTTTTCACAGGGGGCAGGTAGATACGCAGTATTTT
- | TRBJ2-1 | TRBD1 | TRBV9 | CASSPNPDRGVYNEQFF | TGTGCCAGCAGCCCAAACCCGGACAGGGGGGTTTACAATGAGCAGTTCTTC
- | TRBJ1-5 | TRBD1 | TRBV28 | CASSSTGAPALLSNQPQHF | TGTGCCAGCAGTTCAACAGGGGCGCCCGCCCTATTAAGCAATCAGCCCCAGCATTTT
- | TRBJ2-2 | - | TRBV7-2 | CASSLDSREECGELFF | TGTGCCAGCAGCTTAGATAGCCGGGAAGAGTGCGGGGAGCTGTTTTTT
once | TRBJ2-6 | - | TRBV13 | CASSSAHLDSSGANVLTF | TGTGCCAGCAGCTCGGCCCACCTAGATTCCTCTGGGGCCAACGTCCTGACTTTC
- | TRBJ1-1 | - | TRBV5-1 | CASSLYRSPSHTEAFF | TGCGCCAGCAGCTTGTACCGGAGTCCCTCCCACACTGAAGCTTTCTTT
once | TRBJ2-1 | TRBD2 | TRBV19 | CASSAARLAGGREQFF | TGTGCCAGTAGTGCCGCGCGACTAGCGGGGGGGAGGGAGCAGTTCTTC
- | TRBJ1-2 | TRBD1 | TRBV5-6 | CASSAPGQWSFGYTF | TGTGCCAGCAGCGCCCCGGGACAGTGGTCATTTGGCTACACCTTC
- | TRBJ2-3 | - | TRBV27 | CASSGLGTQYF | TGTGCCAGCAGTGGACTGGGTACGCAGTATTTT
- | TRBJ2-5 | TRBD1 | TRBV7-9 | CASSRTRGTEETQYF | TGTGCCAGCAGTAGGACCAGGGGGACGGAAGAGACCCAGTACTTC
- | TRBJ2-1 | TRBD1 | TRBV28 | CASSLTGQGGNEQFF | TGTGCCAGCAGTTTAACCGGACAGGGTGGCAATGAGCAGTTCTTC
few | TRBJ1-1 | - | TRBV7-9 | CASSSAWNTEAFF | TGTGCCAGCAGCTCTGCGTGGAACACTGAAGCTTTCTTT
- | TRBJ2-7 | - | TRBV5-5 | CASKVTRTDWSDSYEQYF | TGTGCCAGCAAAGTTACCAGGACGGACTGGAGTGACTCCTACGAGCAGTACTTC
- | TRBJ2-6 | TRBD1 | TRBV5-1 | CASSSTGDGANVLTF | TGCGCCAGCAGCTCGACAGGGGACGGGGCCAACGTCCTGACTTTC
- | TRBJ2-7 | TRBD2 | TRBV5-4 | CASSLGGTSDDYEQYF | TGTGCCAGCAGCTTGGGTGGGACTAGCGACGACTACGAGCAGTACTTC
- | TRBJ2-5 | - | TRBV14 | CASSQDTGETQYF | TGTGCCAGCAGCCAAGATACTGGAGAGACCCAGTACTTC
- | TRBJ1-2 | TRBD1 | TRBV7-2 | CASSQHLPGTGGNYGYTF | TGTGCCAGCAGCCAACATTTGCCCGGGACAGGGGGGAACTATGGCTACACCTTC
few | TRBJ1-5 | - | TRBV28 | CASHHSNQPQHF | TGTGCCAGCCATCATAGCAATCAGCCCCAGCATTTT
- | TRBJ2-3 | TRBD1 | TRBV7-2 | CASSLGQGTDTQYF | TGTGCCAGCAGCTTAGGACAGGGGACAGATACGCAGTATTTT
- | TRBJ2-1 | - | TRBV5-1 | CASSLRGSQYNEQFF | TGCGCCAGCAGCTTGAGGGGGTCTCAGTACAATGAGCAGTTCTTC
- | TRBJ2-7 | TRBD2 | TRBV6-1 | CASSGAGGPYEQYF | TGTGCCAGCAGTGGAGCGGGAGGGCCCTACGAGCAGTACTTC
- | TRBJ2-3 | TRBD2 | TRBV7-6 | CASSPKTSGNPTNTDTQYF | TGTGCCAGCAGCCCAAAGACTAGCGGGAACCCAACAAACACAGATACGCAGTATTTT
- | TRBJ2-7 | - | TRBV5-6 | CASSHRHRTPEYYEQYF | TGTGCCAGCAGCCACCGACACAGGACACCTGAATACTACGAGCAGTACTTC